The 9 T cell receptor beta chains below come from one sample, sequenced in a study of blood T cells in healthy people across ages. The use of a sample-barcoded 5' primer and a J-beta primer mix characterized a second PCR of about 7 to 12 cycles. TCRdb reprocessed the 5' RACE reads via MiXCR and lists one record per CDR3 protein. Among 650,000 or so distinct CDR3 sequences listed, roughly half were seen once. Sequences were obtained from blood. These TCRs come from a woman older than 75 in good health.

This clonotype was picked up a small number of times. V gene TRBV29-1 combines with J gene TRBJ1-1; 7 positions match TRBD1. Per germline, CDR1 SQVTM and CDR2 ANQGSEA. V lost 7 bases to trimming and J lost 0 bases; unmatched junction nucleotides: 5. The CDR3 loop spans 13 amino acids. This CDR3 reads CSARQGLNTEAFF. Here the CDR3 DNA reads TGCAGCGCCCGACAGGGATTGAACACTGAAGCTTTCTTT.

Details on this clonotype: A read error may be the cause here, since a much bigger clone is one base away. The chain employs TRBV28 and TRBJ2-1; D not resolved. Germline CDR1 MDHEN, CDR2 SYDVKM. With 7 bases removed from V and 2 bases from J, the gap between germline ends came to 9 bases. The CDR3 covers 13 residues. In DNA form, the CDR3 reads TGTGCCAGCAAGGGTTCAACCTACAATGAGCAGTTCTTC. As protein: CASKGSTYNEQFF.

This clonotype was seen many times. This chain uses TRBV9 with TRBJ2-7; 11 nucleotides match TRBD2. The CDR3 is 17 amino acids. CDR1 SGDLS and CDR2 YYNGEE come from the germline V gene. Trimming at V came to 0 bases and at J to 3 bases, leaving 8 bases not matched to a gene. For the CDR3, the DNA is TGTGCCAGCAGCGTAGATCTTGGGACTAGCGGCTTCTACGAGCAGTACTTC. Residues: CASSVDLGTSGFYEQYF.

This rearrangement joins TRBV12-3 or TRBV12-4 to TRBJ2-3, with TRBD1 identical over 10 bases. The CDR3 extends over 17 amino acids. J lost 9 bases, V lost 5 bases, and 17 bases had no gene match. CDR3 loop: CASSPGTGAQRVETQYF. CDR3 bases: TGTGCCAGCAGTCCAGGGACAGGGGCCCAACGGGTGGAGACGCAGTATTTT.

Details on this clonotype: This could be a read error, since a much larger clone is one nucleotide away. The V call is TRBV6-6, the J call TRBJ2-5; either TRBD1 or TRBD2 may fit D (5 bases each). Germline values: CDR1 MNHNY, CDR2 SVGAGI (reference sequence). The CDR3 runs 13 residues. The V and J ends lost 6 bases and 11 bases respectively, with 19 bases between them. The CDR3 loop is CASRAGTHNEQYF. The CDR3 DNA sequence: TGTGCCAGCAGGGCCGGGACCCACAATGAGCAGTACTTC.

This chain connects TRBV11-2 to TRBJ2-5, with unresolved D. Trimming removed 3 bases from V and 11 bases from J, with 13 bases in between. This CDR3 is built from 12 residues. Germline V gene sequence: CDR1 SGHAT, CDR2 FQNNGV. CDR3 in amino acids: CASSFSNNEQYF. In DNA form, the CDR3 reads TGTGCCAGCAGCTTCAGCAACAATGAGCAGTACTTC.

This rearrangement joins TRBV28 to TRBJ2-7; the D gene is possibly TRBD1 (7 bases). Germline V gene data show CDR1 as MDHEN and CDR2 as SYDVKM. This CDR3 comprises 15 residues. Trimming removed 6 bases at V and 0 bases at J, with 15 bases between. This CDR3 is CASRNQGGGSYEQYF. CDR3 DNA: TGTGCCAGCAGGAACCAGGGGGGTGGCTCCTACGAGCAGTACTTC.

The rearrangement uses TRBV5-1 and TRBJ2-1; no reliable D call. CDR1 and CDR2 from the germline V gene are SGHRS and YFSETQ. Trimming cost V 3 bases and J 5 bases, with 6 bases left between them. The CDR3 length is 12 residues. The DNA for the CDR3 is TGCGCCAGCAGCTCACCTCACAATGAGCAGTTCTTC. It yields the protein CASSSPHNEQFF.

This clonotype has only a few counts. This chain joins TRBV3-1 and TRBJ2-3; tentative D call: TRBD1 (6 bases). The germline V gene has CDR1 LGHDT and CDR2 YNNKEL (reference sequence). The CDR3 totals 12 residues. V lost 7 bases to trimming and J lost 7 bases, with 12 bases between them. Written as DNA, the CDR3 is TGTGCCAGCAAGGGGGAGCCTAATACGCAGTATTTT. It specifies CASKGEPNTQYF.